This T cell receptor (beta chain) was identified during a study of CD8 T cells in ankylosing spondylitis. Study conclusions and caveats: Reportedly, matched ankylosing spondylitis synovial fluid was significantly enriched for disease-linked clones. Disease-linked clones were CD8+ and relatively rare in peripheral blood. About 8 highly homologous variants made up a TCR beta motif, and this motif appeared characteristic of ankylosing spondylitis blood.

Regarding this clonotype: Its target is unknown.

The CDR3 contains 18 residues. V lost 1 base to trimming and J lost 4 bases; unmatched junction nucleotides: 12. The germline gives CDR1 SGHRS, CDR2 YFSETQ. By quantitative 5'-RACE with molecular barcodes, the TCR beta libraries were made. From the 5' RACE reads, TCRdb called clonotypes with MiXCR, one entry per CDR3 protein. This sample has 380,000 or so distinct CDR3 sequences, with 20% to 25% found just once. The chain recombines TRBV5-1 with TRBJ2-1; the match to TRBD1 covers 9 bases. Sequenced input: blood, either unsorted or a sorted T cell fraction (not recorded which). This TCR came from a male donor with ankylosing spondylitis or in good health (not recorded which). The CDR3, as DNA: TGCGCCAGCAGCTTGCGGGAGCGGGACAGGGTATTTTACAATGAGCAGTTCTTC. Encoded protein: CASSLRERDRVFYNEQFF.